Below, one T cell receptor (beta chain) is given with its context. Its antigen is currently unknown. This CDR3 contains 14 residues. The V gene end was trimmed by 3 bases and the J gene end by 8 bases; junction bases not matched to a gene: 8. Germline lookup yields CDR1 GTSNPN and CDR2 SVGIG (reference sequence). The data stem from a study of regulatory T cells in long-lasting Graves disease. Study overall: Graves' disease counted as persistent after over 5 years of antithyroid drugs with positive TSH receptor antibodies.

The sample's time point: persistent/refractory GD, antithyroid drugs over 5 years with positive TRAb. Following extraction of RNA from PBMCs, that RNA was used to make the TCR library. The study's findings and limits: Shared public clonotypes totalled 2,741 in persistent patients, compared with roughly 970 in new patients. Preferential use of TRBV28, TRBJ1-2 and TRBJ2-5 was seen in persistent disease. Having only a small sample size may have limited accuracy.

Libraries of TCR beta came from iRepertoire HTBI primers plus Arm-PCR of CDR3 regions. MiXCR, run by TCRdb on the multiplex PCR reads, gives a single entry per CDR3 protein. The sample lists approximately 690,000 distinct CDR3 sequences, around 32% seen once, with roughly 41% in the top ten. The TCR comes from a female donor with Graves disease. V is TRBV30 and J is TRBJ1-5, with TRBD1 matching over 9 bases. Sequencing used peripheral blood mononuclear cells (PBMCs), obtained when the disease was refractory, from a patient treated with antithyroid drugs. CDR3: CAWSVGTGWKPQHF. The CDR3 bases are TGTGCCTGGAGCGTAGGGACAGGGTGGAAGCCCCAGCATTTT.